The sequence of this TCR beta chain was determined in a study of cytomegalovirus exposure and HLA in healthy donors. The study's findings and limits: Reports showed the classifier diagnosing cytomegalovirus status with high specificity and sensitivity. The likely origin of a cluster of highly shared sequence variants was a sequencing artifact. In a later analysis, common viral pathogens appeared linked to several of the most significant clusters.

This clone appeared a few times. Its antigen is not identified. Primers included in the PCR were 60 Vbeta and 13 Jbeta primers. Repertoires were generated with immunoSEQ multiplex PCR, while TCRdb's copy carries only in-frame clones and drops some. Of about 110,000 clones detected, 60% to 80% appear once; the ten largest clones hold 0.79%. Trimming took off 3 bases at V and 5 bases at J, with 11 bases between the two ends. Looked up from germline, CDR1 is MNHNS and CDR2 is SASEGT. This CDR3 comprises 13 residues. Sequencing used PBMCs. The chain is built from TRBV6-1 and TRBJ2-7; D is possibly TRBD2 (6 bases). The TCR comes from a boy younger than 18 in good health and CMV-seronegative. CDR3 residues: CASSEQGLHEQYF. DNA for the CDR3: TGTGCCAGCAGTGAGCAGGGACTCCACGAGCAGTACTTC.